This is a list of T cell receptor beta chains from one sample in a study of T cells in Graves' hyperthyroidism and ophthalmopathy. TCRdb re-analysed the multiplex PCR reads in MiXCR, keeping a single row per CDR3 protein. The sample includes 400,000 or so distinct CDR3 sequences, approximately 14% of them seen just once. Sequencing was carried out using blood. The receptors here all came from a woman aged 55-70 years with Graves' ophthalmopathy. The CDR3 runs from the conserved cysteine through the conserved F or W. A D gene is named only where the DNA matches it firmly. Clone size is given for some rows only: seen once, a few or many times, or a class if the clone is expanded.

J gene | D gene | V gene | clone size | CDR3 DNA | CDR3 protein
TRBJ2-7 | NA | TRBV5-5 | many | TGTGCCAGCAGCTTGGGGTGGACAGACTACGAGCAGTACTTC | CASSLGWTDYEQYF
TRBJ2-2 | NA | TRBV7-2 | many | TGTGCCAGCAGCTTAGCTCTAGGTGGGGCCGGGGAGCTGTTTTTT | CASSLALGGAGELFF
TRBJ2-7 | TRBD2 | TRBV6-6 | many | TGTGCCAGCAGTTACTCGATGACAGGGACCCGGACTAGCGGGAACTCCGAGCAGTACTTC | CASSYSMTGTRTSGNSEQYF
TRBJ2-7 | NA | TRBV28 | many | TGTGCCAGCAGTCCCTTCGGGGGCGACAGCGGGTACGAGCAGTACTTC | CASSPFGGDSGYEQYF
TRBJ2-4 | NA | TRBV19 | NA | TGTGCCAGTAGTCGAGGGGGAGCCAAAAACATTCAGTACTTC | CASSRGGAKNIQYF
TRBJ2-2 | TRBD2 | TRBV29-1 | NA | TGCGGCGTTGGGGACCTAGCGGGGGCGAACACCGGGGAGCTGTTTTTT | CGVGDLAGANTGELFF
TRBJ1-5 | NA | TRBV20-1 | many | TGCAGTGCTAGAGATGAGTCCTATAGCAATCAGCCCCAGCATTTT | CSARDESYSNQPQHF
TRBJ2-7 | TRBD2 | TRBV6-1 | many | TGTGCCAGCAGTTCCGGACTAGCGAGCACCTACGAGCAGTACTTC | CASSSGLASTYEQYF
TRBJ2-1 | TRBD2 | TRBV5-1 | few | TGCGCCAGCAGCTTCCGTTATCTAGCGGCTATCAATGAGCAGTTCTTC | CASSFRYLAAINEQFF
TRBJ2-7 | NA | TRBV12-5 | NA | TGTGCTAGTGGCCCGGAGACCTACGAGCAGTACTTC | CASGPETYEQYF
TRBJ1-3 | NA | TRBV30 | many | TGTGCCTGGACCGAGGCTCGGACAAGCTCTGGAAACACCATATATTTT | CAWTEARTSSGNTIYF
TRBJ2-5 | TRBD2 | TRBV20-1 | NA | TGCAGTGCTCCTATAGCGGGAGGGCCCGAGACCCAGTACTTC | CSAPIAGGPETQYF
TRBJ2-1 | NA | TRBV12-3/TRBV12-4 | many | TGTGCCAGCAGTTTAAGGGAGAATTACAATGAGCAGTTCTTC | CASSLRENYNEQFF
TRBJ1-2 | NA | TRBV4-1 | NA | TGCGCCAGCAGCCAAGGAATCTCTGATCTCTATCAGTGGACCTTC | CASSQGISDLYQWTF
TRBJ1-3 | NA | TRBV12-5 | NA | TGTGCTAGTGGTGCGGACAGCTCTGGAAACACCATATATTTT | CASGADSSGNTIYF
TRBJ2-1 | TRBD2 | TRBV11-3 | many | TGTGCCAGCACTGGGCCCCAGGGACTAGCGGGAGCGGGGCAGTTCTTC | CASTGPQGLAGAGQFF
TRBJ2-5 | NA | TRBV20-1 | many | TGCAGTGAGTCGGGGACATATCAAGAGACCCAGTACTTC | CSESGTYQETQYF
TRBJ2-1 | NA | TRBV4-1 | many | TGCGCCAGCAGCCAAGTGGAGGGAGAGCCTTACAATGAGCAGTTCTTC | CASSQVEGEPYNEQFF
TRBJ2-6 | TRBD2 | TRBV28 | many | TGTGCCACTGCTAGCGGGAGTCAACCTGGGGCCAACGTCCTGACTTTC | CATASGSQPGANVLTF
TRBJ2-3 | TRBD2 | TRBV6-1 | many | TGTGCCAGCAGTCGGACTAGCGGGAGACAAGATACGCAGTATTTT | CASSRTSGRQDTQYF
TRBJ2-6 | TRBD1 | TRBV7-3 | few | TGTGCCAGCAGCTGGACAGGGGGTGGGGCCAACGTCCTGACTTTC | CASSWTGGGANVLTF
TRBJ2-7 | TRBD2 | TRBV29-1 | many | TGCAGCGTTGTGGGGACTAATTACGAGCAGTACTTC | CSVVGTNYEQYF
TRBJ1-5 | NA | TRBV7-2 | many | TGTGCCAGCAGCCCAAAGGCTGGGGGGCAGCCCCAGCATTTT | CASSPKAGGQPQHF
TRBJ2-7 | NA | TRBV3-1 | many | TGTGCCAGCAGCCAAGCGCTGACCCCGAGCTCCTACGAGCAGTACTTC | CASSQALTPSSYEQYF
TRBJ1-6 | TRBD1 | TRBV20-1 | NA | TGCAGTGCTAGGGCCGGGACAGGTGACAGGAGCTCTTATAATTCACCCCTCCACTTT | CSARAGTGDRSSYNSPLHF
TRBJ2-1 | NA | TRBV7-9 | few | TGTGCCAGCAGCATTTCCGGGCCCAATGAGCAGTTCTTC | CASSISGPNEQFF
TRBJ2-1 | TRBD1 | TRBV2 | few | TGTGCCCAACACGCACGGGACAGGTTCAATGAGCAGTTCTTC | CAQHARDRFNEQFF
TRBJ2-5 | TRBD2 | TRBV2 | many | TGTGCCAGCAACGGAGCGGGAGTGGGGACCCAGTACTTC | CASNGAGVGTQYF
TRBJ2-7 | TRBD2 | TRBV6-1 | NA | TGTGCCAGCAGCCCCTGGGTCTCGGGAGGCACCTCCTACGAGCAGTACTTC | CASSPWVSGGTSYEQYF
TRBJ2-4 | NA | TRBV11-2 | many | TGTGCCAGCAGCTACGGGACACTTCTAGCCAAAAACATTCAGTACTTC | CASSYGTLLAKNIQYF
TRBJ2-2 | NA | TRBV30 | NA | TGTGCCTGGACCAAAGACTTTAACACCGGGGAGCTGTTTTTT | CAWTKDFNTGELFF
TRBJ2-1 | NA | TRBV27 | many | TGTGCCAGCCGGGACACCCACAATGAGCAGTTCTTC | CASRDTHNEQFF
TRBJ2-7 | TRBD1 | TRBV6-1 | NA | TGTGCCAGCAGTCTCACAGGGGATTACAACGAGCAGTACTTC | CASSLTGDYNEQYF
TRBJ2-5 | NA | TRBV11-1 | many | TGTGCCAGCAGCCCCCCCGAGCAAGAGACCCAGTACTTC | CASSPPEQETQYF